A single sample is the source of the 26 T cell receptor beta chains below, sequenced in a study of T cell repertoires in cytomegalovirus infection. TCRdb reprocessed the reads via MiXCR and lists one record per CDR3 protein. The sample lists approximately 320,000 distinct CDR3 sequences, more than 8% occurring once. Sequencing was performed on PBMCs. The origin of the receptors is a human donor in good health (CMV status not recorded). Some clones in this sample may be carry-over from other donors' samples.

In its sample, this clonotype was seen many times. This chain joins TRBV7-9 and TRBJ2-7; 8 bases are a match to TRBD2. CDR1 is SEHNR, CDR2 FQNEAQ, per germline (reference sequence). Unmatched junction bases numbered 15, after V lost 5 bases and J lost 3 bases. The CDR3 runs to 17 residues. This chain's CDR3 is CASSPRDAGGRDYEQYF. In DNA, the CDR3 is TGTGCCAGCAGCCCCCGGGACGCGGGGGGAAGGGACTACGAGCAGTACTTC.

The chain carries TRBV12-3 or TRBV12-4 and TRBJ1-4; 11 nucleotides agree with TRBD1. After removal of 5 bases from V and 8 bases from J, the junction contained 7 bases not matched to a gene. This CDR3 spans 15 amino acids. Here the CDR3 reads CASSTPGQGGEKLFF. The CDR3 DNA is TGTGCCAGCAGTACACCGGGACAGGGGGGAGAAAAACTGTTTTTT.

This clonotype was recorded at least ten times. The V call is TRBV6-2 or TRBV6-3, the J call TRBJ1-2, with 7 nucleotides matching TRBD1. The CDR3 consists of 14 residues. Germline V gene lookup returns CDR1 MNHEY and CDR2 SVGEGT. V shed 4 bases, J shed 7 bases, and the junction held 9 bases outside the gene matches. The CDR3 region has the DNA TGTGCCAGCAGTTTGGAGGGGGCTTCGAGTGGCTACACCTTC. This sequence encodes CASSLEGASSGYTF.

This clonotype was counted ten times or more. The genes are TRBV2 and TRBJ2-1; D is unresolved. This CDR3 contains 13 residues. Germline V lookup: CDR1 SNHLY, CDR2 FYNNEI. The ends were cut back, 3 bases at V and 2 bases at J, with 5 bases in the middle. The CDR3 is CASSDNPYNEQFF. In nucleotides, the CDR3 is TGTGCCAGCAGTGACAACCCCTACAATGAGCAGTTCTTC.

This clonotype was detected only a few times. The chain joins TRBV11-1 to TRBJ2-7; no clear D gene. V lost 5 bases and J lost 2, with 13 bases in between. Per the germline V gene, CDR1 is SGHAT and CDR2 is FQDESV (reference sequence). This CDR3 spans 14 amino acids. CDR3 in DNA: TGTGCCAGCAGCCGCGACTGGCGTACCTACGAGCAGTACTTC. It encodes CASSRDWRTYEQYF.

This chain connects TRBV11-2 to TRBJ2-1; possibly TRBD1 for D (5 bases). Germline V gene data show CDR1 as SGHAT and CDR2 as FQNNGV. V lost 5 bases, J lost 0 bases, and 11 bases lay in between. The CDR3 has 15 residues. The CDR3 reads CASSPRQGSYNEQFF. CDR3 bases: TGTGCCAGCAGCCCCCGTCAGGGCTCCTACAATGAGCAGTTCTTC.

The CDR3 sequence: CASSRELPQAGELFF. In DNA, the CDR3 is TGTGCCAGCAGCCGCGAGCTGCCCCAAGCCGGGGAGCTGTTTTTT. This sequence joins TRBV4-2 and TRBJ2-2; unclear D gene. This CDR3 has 15 amino acids. V was shortened by 4 bases and J by 6 bases, with 15 bases between the two germline ends. Germline loops: CDR1 LGHNA, CDR2 YNFKEQ.

This clonotype was detected a few times. The chain is built from TRBV19 and TRBJ2-3; a possible D gene is TRBD2 (7 bases). V was shortened by 7 bases and J by 0 bases, with 14 bases between the two germline ends. There are 15 residues in the CDR3. Germline CDR1 is LNHDA and CDR2 is SQIVND (reference sequence). In DNA, the CDR3 is TGTGCCAGTACCCTGCGGGGGCGAAGCACAGATACGCAGTATTTT. Its protein is CASTLRGRSTDTQYF.

The table lists this clonotype with many counts. The V call is TRBV19, the J call TRBJ1-2; no clear D. This CDR3 region has 10 residues. V was clipped by 8 bases and J by 3 bases, with 4 bases between them. The germline gives CDR1 LNHDA, CDR2 SQIVND (reference sequence). The CDR3 sequence: CASGDYGYTF. CDR3 DNA: TGTGCCAGTGGGGACTATGGCTACACCTTC.

The chain uses TRBV5-1 and TRBJ1-6; D is unclear. CDR1 and CDR2 from the germline V gene are SGHRS and YFSETQ. The germline V and J ends were trimmed by 0 bases and 5 bases, with 9 bases remaining between them. This CDR3 has 15 amino acids. This CDR3 is CASSLVSEDNSPLHF. CDR3 DNA: TGCGCCAGCAGCTTGGTGTCAGAAGATAATTCACCCCTCCACTTT.

The chain recombines TRBV15 with TRBJ2-7, with D hard to call. The germline CDR1 and CDR2 sequences are LNHNV and YYDKDF (reference sequence). Trimming removed 0 bases from V and 5 bases from J, with 5 bases in between. The CDR3 extends over 12 amino acids. Written as DNA, the CDR3 is TGTGCCACCAGCAGAGATTGGGACGAGCAGTACTTC. Its translation: CATSRDWDEQYF.

This sequence joins TRBV28 and TRBJ1-5; 9 bases are a match to TRBD1. Germline V gives CDR1 MDHEN, CDR2 SYDVKM. The CDR3 totals 17 residues. Trimming took 7 bases from V and 0 from J; bases not matched to a gene: 10. CDR3 coding DNA: TGTGCCAGCAACCTACAGGGGGCGCGGGTTAGCAATCAGCCCCAGCATTTT. Translating it yields CASNLQGARVSNQPQHF.

The table lists this clonotype with many counts. This chain links TRBV27 with TRBJ1-1; D possibly corresponds to TRBD1 (6 bases). V shed 3 bases and J shed 7 bases, with 21 bases lying between them. The CDR3 has 16 residues. Germline V gene data show CDR1 as MNHEY and CDR2 as SMNVEV (reference sequence). The CDR3 region is CASSFAGVQGIGEAFF. Here the CDR3 DNA reads TGTGCCAGCAGTTTCGCCGGAGTTCAGGGGATAGGTGAAGCTTTCTTT.

This clonotype has a handful of counts. The V call is TRBV4-1, the J call TRBJ2-7; D possibly corresponds to TRBD2 (6 bases). The CDR3 is made up of 15 amino acids. V was cut by 0 bases and J by 4 bases, with 13 bases left in between. Per germline, CDR1 MGHRA and CDR2 YSYEKL. CDR3 amino acids: CASSQDGGTRYEQYF. For the CDR3, the DNA is TGCGCCAGCAGCCAAGACGGCGGGACTCGGTACGAGCAGTACTTC.

J is TRBJ1-2 and V is TRBV6-5; 9 positions match TRBD1. Germline loops: CDR1 MNHEY, CDR2 SVGAGI. V trimming: 4 bases; J trimming: 6 bases; junction bases outside the gene matches: 3. The CDR3 runs to 13 residues. The CDR3 loop reads CASSWDRAHGYTF. As DNA, the CDR3 is TGTGCCAGCAGTTGGGACAGGGCCCATGGCTACACCTTC.

This clonotype was recorded many times. The V and J genes are TRBV12-3 or TRBV12-4 and TRBJ1-1, with 8 bases that match TRBD1. J gave up 4 bases and V 7 bases, and 5 bases lay outside the gene matches. The CDR3 runs to 13 residues. CDR3 region: CASKQGASTEAFF. CDR3 sequence (DNA): TGTGCCAGCAAGCAGGGGGCTAGCACTGAAGCTTTCTTT.

In its sample, this clonotype was seen many times. The chain links TRBV19 to TRBJ2-2; 7 bases are a match to TRBD1. The CDR3 extends over 12 amino acids. V gave up 9 bases and J gave up 4 bases; unmatched junction bases: 2. Germline V gives CDR1 LNHDA, CDR2 SQIVND (reference sequence). DNA for the CDR3: TGTGCCAGCAACAGGGGCACCGGGGAGCTGTTTTTT. It yields the protein CASNRGTGELFF.

This clonotype was detected only a few times. The chain recombines TRBV7-9 with TRBJ1-2, with 8 bases identical to TRBD1. The V gene's germline CDR1 is SEHNR and CDR2 FQNEAQ (reference sequence). V dropped 5 bases and J dropped 2; count of bases not matched to a gene: 13. The CDR3 loop spans 17 amino acids. The DNA of the CDR3 is TGTGCCAGCAGCACGGACAGGGAGTCATGGATGAACTATGGCTACACCTTC. Translated: CASSTDRESWMNYGYTF. The variable domain in full, completed from reference TRBV7-9 and TRBJ1-2, reads DTGVSQNPRHKITKRGQNVTFRCDPISEHNRLYWYRQTLGQGPEFLTYFQNEAQLEKSRLLSDRFSAERPKGSFSTLEIQRTEQGDSAMYLCASSTDRESWMNYGYTFGSGTRLTVV.

This clonotype was detected ten times or more. The chain links TRBV11-1 to TRBJ2-7; D unclear. This CDR3 has 14 residues. The ends were cut back, 5 bases at V and 5 bases at J, with 16 bases in the middle. Germline V gene sequence: CDR1 SGHAT, CDR2 FQDESV (reference sequence). The CDR3 here is CASSPRAPKDEQYF. The CDR3 DNA sequence: TGTGCCAGCAGCCCACGGGCCCCGAAGGACGAGCAGTACTTC.

This clonotype was detected many times. The CDR3 nucleotides read TGCAGTGCTAGTTATTCCGGCTGGGACAGTAACACTGAAGCTTTCTTT. It encodes CSASYSGWDSNTEAFF. The rearrangement uses TRBV20-1 and TRBJ1-1; 7 nucleotides line up with TRBD1. There are 16 residues in the CDR3. V lost 3 bases, J lost 2 bases, and 12 bases stayed unmatched. Germline assignment: CDR1 DFQATT and CDR2 SNEGSKA (reference sequence).

This clonotype occurred a few times. The chain uses TRBV12-3 or TRBV12-4 and TRBJ2-2, with 12 bases identical to TRBD2. Unmatched junction bases numbered 3, after V lost 3 bases and J lost 4 bases. This CDR3 comprises 16 residues. The CDR3, as DNA: TGTGCCAGCAGTTTGTGGACTAGCGGGGTCACCGGGGAGCTGTTTTTT. Its translation: CASSLWTSGVTGELFF.

The chain couples TRBV7-2 to TRBJ1-6, with 8 nucleotides matching TRBD1. With 6 bases clipped from V and 6 bases from J, the junction kept 4 bases outside the gene matches. The CDR3 loop spans 14 amino acids. From germline, CDR1 is SGHTA and CDR2 FQGNSA. The CDR3, as DNA: TGTGCCAGCAGATCGGGACAGGTTAATTCACCCCTCCACTTT. Protein: CASRSGQVNSPLHF.

This clonotype was detected ten times or more. The rearrangement links TRBV6-6 to TRBJ2-5; 7 nucleotides agree with TRBD1. The germline CDR1 and CDR2 sequences are MNHNY and SVGAGI (reference sequence). Trimming removed 2 bases from V and 0 bases from J; junction bases left unmatched: 18. This CDR3 has 20 amino acids. CDR3 bases: TGTGCCAGCAGTTACCCAACCATCCCTGGACAGGCCCAGTACCAAGAGACCCAGTACTTC. This encodes CASSYPTIPGQAQYQETQYF.

This clonotype came up many times. The chain couples TRBV29-1 to TRBJ1-3, with D unclear. V lost 0 bases to trimming and J lost 4 bases, with 16 bases between them. The CDR3 has 16 amino acids. Germline CDR1 is SQVTM and CDR2 is ANQGSEA. CDR3 residues: CSVEDRTGSSGNTIYF. CDR3 bases: TGCAGCGTTGAAGATCGAACGGGATCTAGCGGAAACACCATATATTTT.

This clonotype appeared many times. The chain combines TRBV14 with TRBJ2-3; 9 nucleotides agree with TRBD2. J was trimmed by 1 base and V by 0 bases; bases with no gene match: 11. There are 19 residues in the CDR3. Germline CDR1 and CDR2: SGHDN and FVKESK. Written as DNA, the CDR3 is TGTGCCAGCAGCCAAGATCCCAGCGGGGGGATCAGGGGCACAGATACGCAGTATTTT. It specifies CASSQDPSGGIRGTDTQYF.

The chain joins TRBV7-3 to TRBJ1-6; 10 bases match TRBD1. The CDR3 consists of 23 residues. Germline CDR1 reads SGHTA; CDR2 reads FQGTGA. The trim removed 9 bases at V and 3 bases at J, leaving 29 bases unmatched. CDR3 residues: CARRVRDGGPWGQGKSYNSPLHF. For the CDR3, the DNA is TGTGCCAGACGGGTCCGGGACGGTGGCCCGTGGGGACAGGGGAAGAGCTATAATTCACCCCTCCACTTT.